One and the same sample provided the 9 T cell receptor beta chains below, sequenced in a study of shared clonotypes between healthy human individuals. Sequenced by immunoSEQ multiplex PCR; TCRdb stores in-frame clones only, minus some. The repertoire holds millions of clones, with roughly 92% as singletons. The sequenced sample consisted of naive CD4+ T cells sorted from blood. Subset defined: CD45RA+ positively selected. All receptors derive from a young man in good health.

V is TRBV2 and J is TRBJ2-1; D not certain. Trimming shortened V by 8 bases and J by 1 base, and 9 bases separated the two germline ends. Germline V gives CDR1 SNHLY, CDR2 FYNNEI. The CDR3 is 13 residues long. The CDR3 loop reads CASGLTSYNEQFF. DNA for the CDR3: TGTGCCAGCGGGCTGACGTCCTACAATGAGCAGTTCTTC.

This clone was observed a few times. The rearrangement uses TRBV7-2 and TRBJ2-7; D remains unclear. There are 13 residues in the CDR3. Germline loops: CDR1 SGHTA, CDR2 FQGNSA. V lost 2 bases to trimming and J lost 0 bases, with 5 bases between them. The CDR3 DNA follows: TGTGCCAGCAGCTTATTACCCTCCTACGAGCAGTACTTC. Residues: CASSLLPSYEQYF.

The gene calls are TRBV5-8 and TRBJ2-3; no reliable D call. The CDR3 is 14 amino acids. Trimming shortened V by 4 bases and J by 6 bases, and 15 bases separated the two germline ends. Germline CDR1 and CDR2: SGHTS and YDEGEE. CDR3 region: CASSLGPTWDTQYF. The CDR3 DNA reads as TGTGCCAGCAGCCTCGGGCCAACCTGGGATACGCAGTATTTT.

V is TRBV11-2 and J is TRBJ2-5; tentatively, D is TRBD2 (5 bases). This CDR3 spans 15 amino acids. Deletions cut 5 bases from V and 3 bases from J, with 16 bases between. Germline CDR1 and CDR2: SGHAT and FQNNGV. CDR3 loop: CASSGNGLQEETQYF. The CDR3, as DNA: TGTGCCAGCAGCGGGAACGGACTGCAGGAAGAGACCCAGTACTTC.

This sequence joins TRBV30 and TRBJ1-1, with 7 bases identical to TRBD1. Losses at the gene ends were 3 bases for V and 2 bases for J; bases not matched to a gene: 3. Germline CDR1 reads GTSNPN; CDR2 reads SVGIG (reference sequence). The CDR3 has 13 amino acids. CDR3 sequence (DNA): TGTGCCTGGAGGACAGGGACTAACACTGAAGCTTTCTTT. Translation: CAWRTGTNTEAFF.

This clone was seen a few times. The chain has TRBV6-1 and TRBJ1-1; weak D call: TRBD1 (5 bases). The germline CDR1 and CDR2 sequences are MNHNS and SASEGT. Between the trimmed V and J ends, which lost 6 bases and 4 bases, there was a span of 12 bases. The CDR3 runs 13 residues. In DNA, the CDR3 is TGTGCCAGCAGCAGGGAGACCGGCACTGAAGCTTTCTTT. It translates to CASSRETGTEAFF.

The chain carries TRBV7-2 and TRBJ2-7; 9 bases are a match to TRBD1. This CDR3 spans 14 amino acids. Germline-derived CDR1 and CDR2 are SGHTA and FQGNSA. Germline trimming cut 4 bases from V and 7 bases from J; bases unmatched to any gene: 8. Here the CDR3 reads CASSSTGGAKEQYF. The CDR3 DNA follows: TGTGCCAGCAGCTCTACAGGGGGCGCGAAGGAGCAGTACTTC.

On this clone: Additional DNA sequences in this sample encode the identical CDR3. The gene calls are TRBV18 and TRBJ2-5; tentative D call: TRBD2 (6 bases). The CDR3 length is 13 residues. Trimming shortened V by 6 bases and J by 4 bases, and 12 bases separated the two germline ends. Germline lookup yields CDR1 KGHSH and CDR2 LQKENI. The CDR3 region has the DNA TGTGCCAGCTCCCGGGGGAGTGGAGAGACCCAGTACTTC. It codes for CASSRGSGETQYF. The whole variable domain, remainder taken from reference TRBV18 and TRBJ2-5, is NAGVMQNPRHLVRRRGQEARLRCSPMKGHSHVYWYRQLPEEGLKFMVYLQKENIIDESGMPKERFSAEFPKEGPSILRIQQVVRGDSAAYFCASSRGSGETQYFGPGTRLLVL.

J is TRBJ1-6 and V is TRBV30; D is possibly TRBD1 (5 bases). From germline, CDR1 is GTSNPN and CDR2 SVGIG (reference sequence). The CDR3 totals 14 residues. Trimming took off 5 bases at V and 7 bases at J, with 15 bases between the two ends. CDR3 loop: CAWQTGTMNSPLHF. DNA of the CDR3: TGTGCCTGGCAAACCGGGACGATGAATTCACCCCTCCACTTT.